Each of the 27 T cell receptor beta chains below was sequenced from the same sample in a study of T cells in Graves' hyperthyroidism and ophthalmopathy. Amplified TCR beta CDR3 regions came from RNA transcripts. A set of HTBI primers served as the primers for a first-round RT-PCR of the TCR CDR3. One entry per CDR3 protein, called by TCRdb with MiXCR from the multiplex PCR reads. Seen here are some 570,000 distinct CDR3 sequences, roughly a sixth observed once, and the top ten hold 17%. Specimen: blood. The receptors originated from a woman between 18 and 30 years old with Graves' ophthalmopathy.

In its sample, this clonotype was seen many times. This chain joins TRBV7-2 and TRBJ1-1; D remains ambiguous. Germline V lookup: CDR1 SGHTA, CDR2 FQGNSA. The CDR3 has 14 residues. With 7 bases removed from V and 2 bases from J, the gap between germline ends came to 14 bases. Here the CDR3 reads CASTLGVSNTEAFF. The CDR3 DNA sequence: TGTGCCAGCACCCTCGGGGTGTCTAACACTGAAGCTTTCTTT.

J is TRBJ1-2 and V is TRBV6-2 or TRBV6-3; 11 bases agree with TRBD1. The germline gives CDR1 MNHEY, CDR2 SVGEGT. Losses at the gene ends were 7 bases for V and 4 bases for J; bases not matched to a gene: 5. The CDR3 has 14 residues. Here the CDR3 reads CASTRTGGIYGYTF. CDR3 DNA sequence: TGTGCCAGCACTCGGACAGGGGGCATCTATGGCTACACCTTC.

The CDR3 sequence is CASRYNAGQPQHF. CDR3 sequence (DNA): TGTGCCAGCAGGTACAACGCCGGGCAGCCCCAGCATTTT. The chain recombines TRBV6-2 or TRBV6-3 with TRBJ1-5; D unresolved. The CDR3 consists of 13 residues. Germline lookup yields CDR1 MNHEY and CDR2 SVGEGT. Trimming stripped 6 bases from V and 7 bases from J, with 13 bases between.

At least ten counts were recorded for this clonotype. The CDR3 loop reads CASTASGGASYNEQFF. CDR3 sequence (DNA): TGTGCCAGCACGGCCAGCGGGGGAGCCTCCTACAATGAGCAGTTCTTC. The chain recombines TRBV27 with TRBJ2-1; TRBD2 matches 8 bases. The CDR3 runs 16 residues. Germline values: CDR1 MNHEY, CDR2 SMNVEV (reference sequence). V gave up 7 bases and J gave up 0 bases; unmatched junction bases: 8.

Here the CDR3 reads CSARDPQGQGGSYGYTF. The CDR3 DNA sequence: TGCAGTGCTAGAGATCCTCAAGGACAGGGGGGCAGCTATGGCTACACCTTC. This chain joins TRBV20-1 and TRBJ1-2; 10 bases line up with TRBD1. V lost 0 bases and J lost 4; bases outside the gene matches: 11. The CDR3 has 17 amino acids. The V gene's germline CDR1 is DFQATT and CDR2 SNEGSKA (reference sequence).

CDR3 region: CASSFRTSGNTGELFF. The CDR3 coding sequence is TGTGCCAGCAGCTTCAGGACTAGCGGGAACACCGGGGAGCTGTTTTTT. The V call is TRBV7-3, the J call TRBJ2-2; 10 bases are a match to TRBD2. The CDR3 runs 16 residues. Germline V gene data show CDR1 as SGHTA and CDR2 as FQGTGA. Germline trimming cut 3 bases from V and 1 base from J; bases unmatched to any gene: 2.

This clonotype was observed at least ten times. The junction shows a germline mismatch at one end, possibly a read error. CDR3 loop: CSARENGYTF. CDR3 nucleotides: TGCAGTGCTCGAGAAAATGGCTACACCTTC. The J gene is TRBJ1-2, the V gene TRBV20-1; D ambiguous. Germline CDR1 DFQATT, CDR2 SNEGSKA (reference sequence). The CDR3 extends over 10 amino acids.

The chain joins TRBV18 to TRBJ2-1; D is tentatively TRBD1 or TRBD2 (5 bases each). Trimming stripped 6 bases from V and 8 bases from J, with 20 bases between. Germline CDR1 is KGHSH and CDR2 is LQKENI. This CDR3 comprises 15 residues. The CDR3 region is CASSPRGRVIDEQFF. DNA for the CDR3: TGTGCCAGCTCCCCCCGGGGCAGGGTAATCGATGAGCAGTTCTTC.

About this clonotype itself: A much larger clone sits a single nucleotide away, making a read error possible. As the CDR3 is not closed by the conserved phenylalanine or tryptophan, this likely results from a read error. The CDR3 spells CATSGSGPLSYNEQFS. The CDR3 nucleotides read TGTGCCACCAGCGGAAGCGGTCCCCTCTCCTACAATGAGCAGTTCTCC. The V gene is TRBV15, the J gene TRBJ2-1, with D possibly matching TRBD2 (5 bases). Deletions cut 5 bases from V and 0 bases from J, with 14 bases between. The CDR3 extends over 16 amino acids. Germline V gene sequence: CDR1 LNHNV, CDR2 YYDKDF (reference sequence).

The sample holds many counts of this clonotype. This chain joins TRBV27 and TRBJ1-2; no firm D call. This CDR3 region has 17 residues. Between the trimmed V and J ends, which lost 0 bases and 8 bases, there was a span of 22 bases. CDR1 and CDR2 (germline): MNHEY, SMNVEV (reference sequence). CDR3 protein: CASSLSISWAAIEGYTF. The DNA of the CDR3 is TGTGCCAGCAGTTTATCGATAAGTTGGGCGGCCATTGAGGGCTACACCTTC.

The rearrangement links TRBV14 to TRBJ2-1, with TRBD2 matching 9 bases. This CDR3 region has 16 residues. Germline V gives CDR1 SGHDN, CDR2 FVKESK. The V and J ends lost 1 base and 7 bases, in that order; junction bases with no gene match: 8. The CDR3 bases are TGTGCCAGCAGCCAAGTATATGCGGGGGGGAGGAATGAGCAGTTCTTC. This encodes CASSQVYAGGRNEQFF.

This clonotype was detected ten times or more. The genes are TRBV7-3 and TRBJ2-1; maybe TRBD1 (7 bases). In germline, CDR1 is SGHTA, CDR2 FQGTGA. The CDR3 totals 15 residues. V lost 2 bases, J lost 6 bases, and 14 bases lay in between. The CDR3 here is CASSLRQGGGNEQFF. The DNA of the CDR3 is TGTGCCAGCAGCTTACGGCAGGGGGGAGGCAATGAGCAGTTCTTC.

The genes are TRBV2 and TRBJ1-4; TRBD1 matches 8 bases. V lost 6 bases to trimming and J lost 8 bases; unmatched junction nucleotides: 8. CDR3 size: 14 residues. From germline, CDR1 is SNHLY and CDR2 FYNNEI. The CDR3 DNA follows: TGTGCCAGCAGGTTTCCGGGACAGGACGAAAAACTGTTTTTT. Its protein is CASRFPGQDEKLFF.

This clonotype was seen only a few times. The chain recombines TRBV27 with TRBJ1-6; TRBD1 might be the D (6 bases). Trimming shortened V by 5 bases and J by 12 bases, and 17 bases separated the two germline ends. Germline V lookup: CDR1 MNHEY, CDR2 SMNVEV (reference sequence). The CDR3 loop spans 14 amino acids. CDR3 nucleotides: TGTGCCAGCAGTATACAGGGTTACTCTATACCCCTCCACTTT. It yields the protein CASSIQGYSIPLHF.

This chain connects TRBV29-1 to TRBJ1-1, with no clear D. The CDR3 extends over 13 amino acids. In germline, CDR1 is SQVTM, CDR2 ANQGSEA. The V end lost 3 bases, the J end lost 4 bases, and 12 bases lay between the germline ends. The CDR3 coding sequence is TGCAGCGTTGAGGCCCGGCAGACCACTGAAGCTTTCTTT. Protein: CSVEARQTTEAFF. Variable domain in full (rest from reference TRBV29-1 and TRBJ1-1): SAVISQKPSRDICQRGTSLTIQCQVDSQVTMMFWYRQQPGQSLTLIATANQGSEATYESGFVIDKFPISRPNLTFSTLTVSNMSPEDSSIYLCSVEARQTTEAFFGQGTRLTVV.

This clonotype was detected a few times. The chain links TRBV5-1 to TRBJ2-2; possible D gene TRBD2, 5 bases. Germline V gives CDR1 SGHRS, CDR2 YFSETQ. This CDR3 has 15 residues. The ends were cut back, 0 bases at V and 7 bases at J, with 13 bases in the middle. This CDR3 is CASSLAGVTIGELFF. CDR3 coding DNA: TGCGCCAGCAGCTTGGCCGGGGTGACCATCGGGGAGCTGTTTTTT.

As concerns this clonotype: One end of the junction does not line up with germline, which may come from a read error. V is TRBV19 and J is TRBJ2-1, with TRBD2 matching over 10 bases. Germline V gene sequence: CDR1 LNHDA, CDR2 SQIVND (reference sequence). The CDR3 covers 15 residues. In DNA, the CDR3 is TGTGCCAGTAGTACCGGGACTAGCGACTACAATAAGCAGTTCTTC. This translates into CASSTGTSDYNKQFF.

In its sample, this clonotype was seen a few times. The gene calls are TRBV5-1 and TRBJ1-6; D not certain. CDR1 is SGHRS, CDR2 YFSETQ, per germline. Trimming left V 0 bases short and J 4 bases short, with 17 bases between. The CDR3 has 18 residues. CDR3 region: CASSLGSAGLRYNSPLHF. CDR3 nucleotides: TGCGCCAGCAGCTTGGGAAGTGCAGGCCTGAGGTATAATTCACCCCTCCACTTT. Based on the CDR3 plus reference TRBV5-1 and TRBJ1-6, the full variable domain is KAGVTQTPRYLIKTRGQQVTLSCSPISGHRSVSWYQQTPGQGLQFLFEYFSETQRNKGNFPGRFSGRQFSNSRSEMNVSTLELGDSALYLCASSLGSAGLRYNSPLHFGNGTRLTVT.

This clonotype showed up just a few times. The J gene is TRBJ2-5, the V gene TRBV6-1; 8 positions match TRBD2. Germline V gene sequence: CDR1 MNHNS, CDR2 SASEGT. V was clipped by 5 bases and J by 7 bases; unmatched bases: 9. The CDR3 is 14 residues long. CDR3 nucleotides: TGTGCCAGCAGTCTCAGACTAGCGACCGCGACCCAGTACTTC. Its protein is CASSLRLATATQYF.

This chain's CDR3 is CASSSSGTSANEQFF. In DNA, the CDR3 is TGTGCCAGCAGCTCCTCCGGGACTAGCGCCAATGAGCAGTTCTTC. This chain links TRBV7-9 with TRBJ2-1; the match to TRBD2 covers 10 bases. The CDR3 sequence is 15 residues long. The V gene end was trimmed by 4 bases and the J gene end by 6 bases; junction bases not matched to a gene: 6. Germline-derived CDR1 and CDR2 are SEHNR and FQNEAQ (reference sequence).

This clonotype appeared many times. J is TRBJ2-7 and V is TRBV7-3; D is ambiguous. The CDR3 is 14 residues long. Trimming stripped 5 bases from V and 3 bases from J, with 14 bases between. Germline V gene lookup returns CDR1 SGHTA and CDR2 FQGTGA. The CDR3 DNA follows: TGTGCCAGCAGCCCAACGGGCGGCCGCTACGAGCAGTACTTC. Protein sequence: CASSPTGGRYEQYF.

There are a few counts of this clonotype. The chain recombines TRBV20-1 with TRBJ2-1, with 7 bases fitting TRBD1. Germline CDR1 reads DFQATT; CDR2 reads SNEGSKA (reference sequence). The CDR3 length is 16 residues. The J segment lost 2 bases and the V segment lost 2 bases, leaving 9 bases of the junction unmatched. The CDR3 DNA follows: TGCAGTGCTAGATCCGACAGGGAATGGGCCTACAATGAGCAGTTCTTC. Its translation is CSARSDREWAYNEQFF.

This chain links TRBV30 with TRBJ2-3; D uncertain. CDR1 and CDR2 from the germline V gene are GTSNPN and SVGIG (reference sequence). CDR3 length: 15 residues. V lost 2 bases and J lost 0, with 12 bases in between. Written as DNA, the CDR3 is TGTGCCTGGAGTTTTTTTCAATCAAGCACAGATACGCAGTATTTT. It encodes CAWSFFQSSTDTQYF.

This clonotype has a handful of counts. The genes are TRBV6-2 or TRBV6-3 and TRBJ2-7; TRBD2 matches at 7 bases. Trimming took 7 bases from V and 1 from J; bases not matched to a gene: 10. The CDR3 loop spans 15 amino acids. Germline CDR1 and CDR2: MNHEY and SVGEGT. The CDR3 DNA sequence: TGTGCCAGCACAAATTCGCTAGCGGCTTCCTACGAGCAGTACTTC. Amino acid sequence: CASTNSLAASYEQYF.

This clonotype was picked up many times. V is TRBV5-5 and J is TRBJ2-2; D unclear. Germline-derived CDR1 and CDR2 are SGHKS and YYEKEE (reference sequence). CDR3 length equals 13 residues. The V gene lost 0 bases and the J gene lost 6 bases, with 6 bases spanning the gap. CDR3 in amino acids: CASSLDVSGELFF. In DNA, the CDR3 is TGTGCCAGCAGCTTGGATGTCTCCGGGGAGCTGTTTTTT.

Concerning this clonotype itself: A read error may be the cause here, since a much bigger clone is one base away. This chain joins TRBV20-1 and TRBJ2-3, with TRBD2 matching over 8 bases. This CDR3 is 17 amino acids long. The germline V gene has CDR1 DFQATT and CDR2 SNEGSKA (reference sequence). In DNA form, the CDR3 reads TGCAGTACTAGAGACATCTCGTTCCCGGGACTAGCAGATACGCAGTATTTT. Its protein product is CSTRDISFPGLADTQYF.

The rearrangement uses TRBV19 and TRBJ1-1; D is ambiguous. With 9 bases removed from V and 1 base from J, the gap between germline ends came to 12 bases. The CDR3 spans 13 residues. Per the germline V gene, CDR1 is LNHDA and CDR2 is SQIVND (reference sequence). CDR3 bases: TGTGCCAGCGACTCCAGCCGGAACACTGAAGCTTTCTTT. The encoded protein is CASDSSRNTEAFF.